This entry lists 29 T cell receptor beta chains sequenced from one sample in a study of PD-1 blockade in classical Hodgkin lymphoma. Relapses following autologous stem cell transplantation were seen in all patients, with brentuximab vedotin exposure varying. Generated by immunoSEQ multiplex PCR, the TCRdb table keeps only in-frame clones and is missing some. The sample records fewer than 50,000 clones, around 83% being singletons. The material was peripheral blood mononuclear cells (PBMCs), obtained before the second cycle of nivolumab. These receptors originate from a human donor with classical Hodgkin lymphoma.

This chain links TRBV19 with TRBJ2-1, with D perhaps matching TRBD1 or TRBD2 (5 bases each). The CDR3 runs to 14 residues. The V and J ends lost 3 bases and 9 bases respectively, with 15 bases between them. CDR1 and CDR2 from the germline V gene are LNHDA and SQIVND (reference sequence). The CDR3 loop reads CASSMSPGTREQFF. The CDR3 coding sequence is TGTGCCAGTAGTATGAGCCCCGGGACGCGTGAGCAGTTCTTC.

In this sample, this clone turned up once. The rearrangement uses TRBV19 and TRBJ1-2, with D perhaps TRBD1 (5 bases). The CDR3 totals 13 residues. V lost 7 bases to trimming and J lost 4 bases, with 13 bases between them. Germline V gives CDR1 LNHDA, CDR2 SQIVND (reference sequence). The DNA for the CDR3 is TGTGCCAGTACCTGGGGCGGGGCCTATGGCTACACCTTC. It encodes CASTWGGAYGYTF.

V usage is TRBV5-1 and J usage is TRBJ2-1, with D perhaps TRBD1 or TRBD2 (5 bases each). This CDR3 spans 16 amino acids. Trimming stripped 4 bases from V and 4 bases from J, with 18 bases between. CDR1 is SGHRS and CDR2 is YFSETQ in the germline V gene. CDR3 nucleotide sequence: TGCGCCAGCAGCCCAAGGTGGGACGTTGGATACAATGAGCAGTTCTTC. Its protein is CASSPRWDVGYNEQFF.

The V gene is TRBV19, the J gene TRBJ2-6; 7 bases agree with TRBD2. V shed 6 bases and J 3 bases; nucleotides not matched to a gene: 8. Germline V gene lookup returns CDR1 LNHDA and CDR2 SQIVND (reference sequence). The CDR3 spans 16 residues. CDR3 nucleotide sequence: TGTGCCAGTAGGCGGGGAGGGACGAGTGGGGCCAACGTCCTGACTTTC. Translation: CASRRGGTSGANVLTF.

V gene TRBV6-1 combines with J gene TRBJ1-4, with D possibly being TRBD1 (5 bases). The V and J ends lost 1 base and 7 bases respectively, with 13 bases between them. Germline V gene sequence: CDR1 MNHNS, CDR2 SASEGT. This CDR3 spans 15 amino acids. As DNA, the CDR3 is TGTGCCAGCAGTGAAGAGGGTGGGGGACTTGAAAAACTGTTTTTT. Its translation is CASSEEGGGLEKLFF.

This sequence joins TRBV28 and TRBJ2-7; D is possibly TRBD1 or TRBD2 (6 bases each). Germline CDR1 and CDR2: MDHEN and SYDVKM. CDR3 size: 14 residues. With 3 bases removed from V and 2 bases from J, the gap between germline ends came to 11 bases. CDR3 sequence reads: CASSLEGTPYEQYF. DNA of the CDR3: TGTGCCAGCAGTTTGGAGGGGACACCCTACGAGCAGTACTTC.

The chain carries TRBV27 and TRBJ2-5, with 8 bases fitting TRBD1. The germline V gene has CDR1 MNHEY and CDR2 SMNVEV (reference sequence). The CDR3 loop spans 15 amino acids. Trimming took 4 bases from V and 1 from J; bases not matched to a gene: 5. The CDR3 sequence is CASSYRTGTQETQYF. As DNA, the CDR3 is TGTGCCAGCAGTTACAGGACAGGGACCCAAGAGACCCAGTACTTC.

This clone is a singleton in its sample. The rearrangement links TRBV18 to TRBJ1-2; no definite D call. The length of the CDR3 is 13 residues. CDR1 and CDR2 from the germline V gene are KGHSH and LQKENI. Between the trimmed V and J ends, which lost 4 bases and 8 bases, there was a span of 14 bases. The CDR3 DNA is TGTGCCAGCTCACACCCGGTAAATAGGGGCTACACCTTC. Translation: CASSHPVNRGYTF.

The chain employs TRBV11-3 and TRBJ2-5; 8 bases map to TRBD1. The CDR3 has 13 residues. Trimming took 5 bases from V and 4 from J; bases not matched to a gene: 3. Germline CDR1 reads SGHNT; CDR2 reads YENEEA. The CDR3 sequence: CASSVTGAETQYF. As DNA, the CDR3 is TGTGCCAGCAGCGTGACAGGGGCAGAGACCCAGTACTTC.

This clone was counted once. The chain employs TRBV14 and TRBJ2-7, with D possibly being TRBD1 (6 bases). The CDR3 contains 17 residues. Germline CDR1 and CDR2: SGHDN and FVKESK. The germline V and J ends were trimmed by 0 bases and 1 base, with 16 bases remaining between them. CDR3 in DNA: TGTGCCAGCAGCCAAGATCGGGCGGACAGTTTGTCCTACGAGCAGTACTTC. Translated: CASSQDRADSLSYEQYF.

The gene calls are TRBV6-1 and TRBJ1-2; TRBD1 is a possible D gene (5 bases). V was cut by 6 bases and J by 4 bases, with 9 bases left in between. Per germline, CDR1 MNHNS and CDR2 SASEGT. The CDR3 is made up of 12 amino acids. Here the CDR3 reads CASSPQGYGYTF. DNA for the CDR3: TGTGCCAGCAGCCCCCAGGGCTATGGCTACACCTTC.

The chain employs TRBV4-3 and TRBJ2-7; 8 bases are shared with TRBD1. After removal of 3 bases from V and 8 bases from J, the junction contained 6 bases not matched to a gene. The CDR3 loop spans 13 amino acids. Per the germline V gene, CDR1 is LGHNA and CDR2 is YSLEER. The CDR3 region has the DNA TGCGCCAGCAGCCATTTACAGGGGGATCAGCAGTACTTC. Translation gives CASSHLQGDQQYF.

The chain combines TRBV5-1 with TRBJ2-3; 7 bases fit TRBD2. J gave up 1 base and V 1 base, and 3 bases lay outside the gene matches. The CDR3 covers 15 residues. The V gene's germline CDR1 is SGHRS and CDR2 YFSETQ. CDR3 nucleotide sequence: TGCGCCAGCAGCTTGTCGGGGGGTGGCACAGATACGCAGTATTTT. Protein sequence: CASSLSGGGTDTQYF.

CDR3 DNA sequence: TGTGCCAGTAGTGGGGGGGCAGATAATTCACCCCTCCACTTT. Translating it yields CASSGGADNSPLHF. The chain is built from TRBV19 and TRBJ1-6; D possibly corresponds to TRBD1 (6 bases). The V end was cut by 5 bases, the J end by 5 bases, with 10 bases between. Germline V gives CDR1 LNHDA, CDR2 SQIVND (reference sequence). The CDR3 runs to 14 residues.

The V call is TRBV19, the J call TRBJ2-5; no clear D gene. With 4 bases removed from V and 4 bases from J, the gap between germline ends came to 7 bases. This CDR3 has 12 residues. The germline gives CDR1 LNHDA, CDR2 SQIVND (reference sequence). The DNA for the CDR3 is TGTGCCAGTAGTAGCGGATTAGAGACCCAGTACTTC. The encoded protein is CASSSGLETQYF.

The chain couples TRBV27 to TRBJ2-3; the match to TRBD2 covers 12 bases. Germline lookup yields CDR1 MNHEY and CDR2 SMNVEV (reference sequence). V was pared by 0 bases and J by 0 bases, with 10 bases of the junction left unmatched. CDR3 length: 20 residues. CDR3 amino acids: CASSLSISSGRGASTDTQYF. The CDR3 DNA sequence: TGTGCCAGCAGTTTATCGATTTCTAGCGGGAGGGGAGCAAGCACAGATACGCAGTATTTT.

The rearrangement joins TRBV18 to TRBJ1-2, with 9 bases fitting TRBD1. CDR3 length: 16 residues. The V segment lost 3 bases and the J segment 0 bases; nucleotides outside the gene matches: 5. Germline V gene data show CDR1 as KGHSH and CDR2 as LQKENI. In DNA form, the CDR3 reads TGTGCCAGCTCACCCACAGGGGGCGCCTCTAACTATGGCTACACCTTC. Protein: CASSPTGGASNYGYTF.

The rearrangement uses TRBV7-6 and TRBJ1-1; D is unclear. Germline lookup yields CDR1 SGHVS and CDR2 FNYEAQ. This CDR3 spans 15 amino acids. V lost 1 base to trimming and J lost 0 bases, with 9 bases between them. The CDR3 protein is CASSLGLAVNTEAFF. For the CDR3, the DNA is TGTGCCAGCAGCTTAGGCCTAGCTGTGAACACTGAAGCTTTCTTT. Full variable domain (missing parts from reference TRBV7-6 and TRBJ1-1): GAGVSQSPRYKVTKRGQDVALRCDPISGHVSLYWYRQALGQGPEFLTYFNYEAQQDKSGLPNDRFSAERPEGSISTLTIQRTEQRDSAMYRCASSLGLAVNTEAFFGQGTRLTVV.

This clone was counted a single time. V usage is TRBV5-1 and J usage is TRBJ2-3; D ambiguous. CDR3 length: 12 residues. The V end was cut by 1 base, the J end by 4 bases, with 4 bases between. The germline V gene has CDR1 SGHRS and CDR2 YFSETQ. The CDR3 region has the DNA TGCGCCAGCAGCTTGATGTCAGATACGCAGTATTTT. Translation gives CASSLMSDTQYF.

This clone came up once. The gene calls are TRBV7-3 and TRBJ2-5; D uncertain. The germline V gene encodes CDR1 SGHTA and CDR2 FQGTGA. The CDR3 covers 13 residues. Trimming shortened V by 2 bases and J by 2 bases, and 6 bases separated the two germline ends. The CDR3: CASSLYVQETQYF. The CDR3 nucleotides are TGTGCCAGCAGCTTATATGTTCAAGAGACCCAGTACTTC.

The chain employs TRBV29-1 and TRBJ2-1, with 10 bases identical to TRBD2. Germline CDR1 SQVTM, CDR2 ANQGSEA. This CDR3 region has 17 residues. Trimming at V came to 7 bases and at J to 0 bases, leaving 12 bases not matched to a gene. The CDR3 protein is CSARGTSVLNSYNEQFF. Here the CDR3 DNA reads TGCAGCGCTCGGGGGACTAGCGTCCTAAACTCCTACAATGAGCAGTTCTTC.

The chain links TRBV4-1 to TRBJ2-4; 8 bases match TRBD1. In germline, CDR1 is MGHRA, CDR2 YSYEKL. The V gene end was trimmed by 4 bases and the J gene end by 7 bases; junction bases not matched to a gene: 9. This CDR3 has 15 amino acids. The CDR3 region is CASSLGTGGRNIQYF. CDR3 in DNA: TGCGCCAGCAGCCTAGGTACAGGGGGTCGTAACATTCAGTACTTC.

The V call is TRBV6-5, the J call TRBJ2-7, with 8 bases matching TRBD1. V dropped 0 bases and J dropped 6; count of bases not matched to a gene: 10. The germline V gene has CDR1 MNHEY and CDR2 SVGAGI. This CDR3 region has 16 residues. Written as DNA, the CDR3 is TGTGCCAGCAGTTACTCGCCAGGGGGCGAACCCTTCGAGCAGTACTTC. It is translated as CASSYSPGGEPFEQYF.

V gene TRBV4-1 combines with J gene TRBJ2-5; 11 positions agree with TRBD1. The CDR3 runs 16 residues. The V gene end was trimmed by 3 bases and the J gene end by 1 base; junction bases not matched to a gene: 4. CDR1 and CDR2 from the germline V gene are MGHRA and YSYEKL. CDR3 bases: TGCGCCAGCAGCCACGACGGGACAGGGGGCCAAGAGACCCAGTACTTC. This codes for CASSHDGTGGQETQYF.

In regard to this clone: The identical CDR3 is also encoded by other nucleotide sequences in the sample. The CDR3 DNA follows: TGTGCCAGCAGTGAAGTTGGAGGTTACAATCAGCCCCAGCATTTT. This translates into CASSEVGGYNQPQHF. The V call is TRBV6-1, the J call TRBJ1-5; D gene unclear. With 1 base removed from V and 3 bases from J, the gap between germline ends came to 10 bases. CDR3 length: 15 amino acids. Germline V lookup: CDR1 MNHNS, CDR2 SASEGT.

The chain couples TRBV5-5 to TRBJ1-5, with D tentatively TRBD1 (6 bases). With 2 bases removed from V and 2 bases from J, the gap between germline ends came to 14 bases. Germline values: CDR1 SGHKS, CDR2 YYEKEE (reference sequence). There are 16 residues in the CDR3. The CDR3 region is CASSLELGGRNQPQHF. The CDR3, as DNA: TGTGCCAGCAGCTTAGAGTTGGGGGGCCGCAATCAGCCCCAGCATTTT.

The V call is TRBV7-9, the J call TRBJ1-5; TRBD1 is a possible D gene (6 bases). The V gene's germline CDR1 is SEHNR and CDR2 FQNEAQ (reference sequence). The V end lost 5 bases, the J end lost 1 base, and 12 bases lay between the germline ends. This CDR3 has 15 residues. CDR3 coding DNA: TGTGCCAGCAGCCGTACAGGGTTGAGCAATCAGCCCCAGCATTTT. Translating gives CASSRTGLSNQPQHF. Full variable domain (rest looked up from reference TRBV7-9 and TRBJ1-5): DTGVSQNPRHKITKRGQNVTFRCDPISEHNRLYWYRQTLGQGPEFLTYFQNEAQLEKSRLLSDRFSAERPKGSFSTLEIQRTEQGDSAMYLCASSRTGLSNQPQHFGDGTRLSIL.

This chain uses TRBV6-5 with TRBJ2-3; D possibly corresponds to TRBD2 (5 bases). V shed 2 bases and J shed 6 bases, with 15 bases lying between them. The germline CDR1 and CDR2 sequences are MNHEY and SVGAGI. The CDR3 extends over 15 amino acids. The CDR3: CASSYRSDGGDTQYF. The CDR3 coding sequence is TGTGCCAGCAGTTACCGGTCCGACGGCGGGGATACGCAGTATTTT.

This CDR3 reads CATSRDLVPGTEAFF. In DNA form, the CDR3 reads TGTGCCACCAGCAGAGATTTAGTACCGGGCACTGAAGCTTTCTTT. The V gene is TRBV15, the J gene TRBJ1-1; unclear D gene. This CDR3 is built from 15 residues. Germline loops: CDR1 LNHNV, CDR2 YYDKDF (reference sequence). With 0 bases removed from V and 4 bases from J, the gap between germline ends came to 12 bases.